This passage covers 8 T cell receptor beta chains from one sample sequenced in a study of early T cells in non-severe SARS-CoV-2 infection. TCRdb fed the 5' RACE reads into MiXCR, producing one record per CDR3 protein. The profile shows some 66,000 distinct CDR3 sequences, roughly 10% of them singletons. Material: whole blood. The receptors were sampled from an adult who was a healthcare worker with PCR-confirmed SARS-CoV-2 infection or an uninfected control (not recorded which).

This clonotype was picked up many times. The chain links TRBV7-2 to TRBJ2-1; no definite D call. CDR1 and CDR2 (germline): SGHTA, FQGNSA. V was cut by 5 bases and J by 6 bases, with 11 bases left in between. This CDR3 spans 13 amino acids. CDR3 sequence reads: CASSPPSLNEQFF. In DNA, the CDR3 is TGTGCCAGCAGCCCGCCGTCCCTCAATGAGCAGTTCTTC. Supplemented by reference TRBV7-2 and TRBJ2-1, the full variable domain reads GAGVSQSPSNKVTEKGKDVELRCDPISGHTALYWYRQSLGQGLEFLIYFQGNSAPDKSGLPSDRFSAERTGGSVSTLTIQRTQQEDSAVYLCASSPPSLNEQFFGPGTRLTVL.

In this sample, this clonotype turned up many times. The conserved closing phenylalanine or tryptophan is absent in this CDR3, likely reflecting a read error. The gene calls are TRBV29-1 and TRBJ2-2, with 10 bases matching TRBD2. This CDR3 region has 15 residues. With V trimmed by 3 bases and J by 1 base, 2 bases remained unmatched. The germline gives CDR1 SQVTM, CDR2 ANQGSEA. The CDR3 DNA reads TGCAGCGTTGACAGACTAGCGGGGAACACCGGGGAGCTGTTTCTT. This codes for CSVDRLAGNTGELFL.

This sequence joins TRBV9 and TRBJ2-1, with D tentatively TRBD1 (6 bases). CDR3 length: 15 amino acids. Trimming pared 0 bases from V and 3 bases from J, leaving 10 bases between. Germline values: CDR1 SGDLS, CDR2 YYNGEE. The CDR3 loop is CASSVAGDHYNEQFF. CDR3 DNA: TGTGCCAGCAGCGTAGCAGGGGATCACTACAATGAGCAGTTCTTC.

The chain combines TRBV7-2 with TRBJ2-3; D uncertain. Germline-derived CDR1 and CDR2 are SGHTA and FQGNSA. The CDR3 is 14 amino acids. The V gene lost 1 base and the J gene lost 3 bases, with 8 bases spanning the gap. The CDR3 nucleotides read TGTGCCAGCAGCTTAGTTGGCACAACAGATACGCAGTATTTT. Amino acids: CASSLVGTTDTQYF.

This clonotype was recorded many times. This chain uses TRBV29-1 with TRBJ2-5; 10 bases agree with TRBD1. V shed 4 bases and J 0 bases; nucleotides not matched to a gene: 5. Per germline, CDR1 SQVTM and CDR2 ANQGSEA. The CDR3 sequence is 15 residues long. CDR3 in amino acids: CSVVGDRGHQETQYF. In DNA, the CDR3 is TGCAGCGTTGTAGGGGACAGGGGCCACCAAGAGACCCAGTACTTC.

In DNA form, the CDR3 reads TGCAGCGTTGTGTCAGGCAACCTTAAAAAACTGTTTTTT. This gives the protein CSVVSGNLKKLFF. This chain uses TRBV29-1 with TRBJ1-4; D call uncertain. The V and J ends lost 4 bases and 9 bases respectively, with 15 bases between them. The CDR3 loop spans 13 amino acids. Germline CDR1 is SQVTM and CDR2 is ANQGSEA.

In its sample, this clonotype was seen a few times. The chain uses TRBV28 and TRBJ2-3; D is perhaps TRBD1 or TRBD2 (5 bases each). With 2 bases removed from V and 4 bases from J, the gap between germline ends came to 13 bases. The CDR3 sequence is 15 residues long. Germline V gene data show CDR1 as MDHEN and CDR2 as SYDVKM. The CDR3 DNA is TGTGCCAGCAGTTTAGAGCGCCTGGGGGCAGATACGCAGTATTTT. Encoded protein: CASSLERLGADTQYF.

This clonotype was observed at least ten times. The genes are TRBV20-1 and TRBJ1-1; TRBD1 aligns across 8 bases. With V trimmed by 1 base and J by 6 bases, 1 base remained unmatched. The CDR3 sequence is 12 residues long. The germline gives CDR1 DFQATT, CDR2 SNEGSKA (reference sequence). DNA for the CDR3: TGCAGTGCTAGAGCACAGGGGGCTGAAGCTTTCTTT. Translated, it gives CSARAQGAEAFF.